The entry below gives a single T cell receptor beta chain sequence along with its context. The sample originates from a study of T-cell reconstitution after alpha-beta-depleted transplantation in children. TCRbeta library preparation incorporated unique molecular identifiers. MiXCR was run by TCRdb on the PCR reads, yielding one entry per CDR3 protein. The data contain a few hundred thousand distinct CDR3 sequences, roughly 17% of them singletons. CDR3 length equals 16 residues. The V gene's germline CDR1 is SGHKS and CDR2 YYEKEE (reference sequence). Trimming cost V 4 bases and J 2 bases, with 19 bases left between them.

The origin of this receptor is a boy younger than two who had a stem cell transplant for Wiskott-Aldrich syndrome, so the T cells may come from the graft donor. Sequencing was performed on PBMCs, mostly from graft donor cells, taken 360 days after TCRalphabeta/CD19-depleted stem cell transplant. The J gene is TRBJ2-7, the V gene TRBV5-5; TRBD1 is a possible D gene (5 bases). The CDR3 DNA reads TGTGCCAGCAGCCTGAAGGGGCTGGGCGCCCCCTACGAGCAGTACTTC. Residues: CASSLKGLGAPYEQYF.